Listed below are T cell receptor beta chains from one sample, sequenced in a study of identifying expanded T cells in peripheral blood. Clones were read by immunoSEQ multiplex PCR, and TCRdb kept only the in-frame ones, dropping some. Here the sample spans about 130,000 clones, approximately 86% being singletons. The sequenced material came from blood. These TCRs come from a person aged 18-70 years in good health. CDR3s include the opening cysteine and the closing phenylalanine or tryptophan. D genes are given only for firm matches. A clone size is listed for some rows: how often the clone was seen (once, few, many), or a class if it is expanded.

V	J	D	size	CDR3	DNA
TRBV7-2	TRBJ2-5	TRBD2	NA	CASSNSMAGGQETQYF	TGTGCCAGCAGCAACAGCATGGCGGGGGGTCAAGAGACCCAGTACTTC
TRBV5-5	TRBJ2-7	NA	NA	CASSSDAGRSHEQYF	TGTGCCAGCAGCTCCGACGCAGGGCGCTCCCACGAGCAGTACTTC
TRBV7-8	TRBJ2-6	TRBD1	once	CASSSYRDRDGANVLTF	TGTGCCAGCAGCTCCTACCGGGACAGGGACGGGGCCAACGTCCTGACTTTC
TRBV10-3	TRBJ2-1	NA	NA	CAIRQQANNEQFF	TGTGCCATCCGCCAGCAGGCAAACAATGAGCAGTTCTTC
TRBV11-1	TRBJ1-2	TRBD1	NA	CASARGQPITMDYTF	TGTGCCAGCGCACGGGGACAGCCTATAACTATGGACTACACCTTC
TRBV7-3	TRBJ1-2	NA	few	CASSSPLRGYGYTF	TGTGCCAGCAGCTCCCCCCTCAGGGGCTATGGCTACACCTTC
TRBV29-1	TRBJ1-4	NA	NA	CSVEGDSNEKLFF	TGCAGCGTTGAAGGAGACAGTAATGAAAAACTGTTTTTT
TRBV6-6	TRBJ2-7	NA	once	CASSIPGPLVRQYF	TGTGCCAGCAGTATACCGGGACCGTTGGTGAGGCAGTACTTC
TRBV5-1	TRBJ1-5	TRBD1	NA	CASSRDRGEQPQHF	TGCGCCAGCAGCCGTGACAGGGGAGAACAGCCCCAGCATTTT
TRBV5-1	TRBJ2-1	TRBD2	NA	CASSARTSGYNEQFF	TGCGCCAGCAGCGCCCGGACTAGCGGATACAATGAGCAGTTCTTC
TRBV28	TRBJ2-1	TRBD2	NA	CASSLGLAGGPLGNEQFF	TGTGCCAGCAGTCTGGGACTAGCGGGAGGGCCACTAGGCAATGAGCAGTTCTTC
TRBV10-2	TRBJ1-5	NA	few	CASSVSPGNQPQHF	TGCGCCAGCAGCGTATCTCCAGGGAATCAGCCCCAGCATTTT
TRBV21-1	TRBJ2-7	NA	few	CASSKAAQRGAEAYEQYF	TGTGCCAGCAGCAAAGCGGCCCAGCGGGGGGCTGAAGCCTACGAGCAGTACTTC
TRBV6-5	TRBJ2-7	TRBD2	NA	CASSYSRLSGGYEQYF	TGTGCCAGCAGTTACTCGAGGCTTAGCGGGGGCTACGAGCAGTACTTC
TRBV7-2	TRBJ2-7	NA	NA	CASSLDLGAVSEQYF	TGTGCCAGCAGCTTAGATCTGGGGGCCGTGAGTGAGCAGTACTTC
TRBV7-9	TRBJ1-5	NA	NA	CASSFGQNQPQHF	TGTGCCAGCAGCTTTGGACAAAATCAGCCCCAGCATTTT
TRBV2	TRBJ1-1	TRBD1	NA	CASRGQGFTEAFF	TGTGCCAGCAGGGGACAGGGATTCACTGAAGCTTTCTTT
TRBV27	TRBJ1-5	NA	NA	CASSLYPPGGSNQPQHF	TGTGCCAGCAGTTTATATCCCCCCGGGGGGAGCAATCAGCCCCAGCATTTT
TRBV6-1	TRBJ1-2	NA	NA	CASSVYRDTPVNYGYTF	TGTGCCAGCAGTGTATACAGGGATACCCCTGTAAACTATGGCTACACCTTC
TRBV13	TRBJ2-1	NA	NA	CASSRRDTSYNEQFF	TGTGCCAGCAGTCGACGGGACACGTCCTACAATGAGCAGTTCTTC
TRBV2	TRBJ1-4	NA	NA	CASEGGYEKLFF	TGTGCCAGCGAGGGGGGGTATGAAAAACTGTTTTTT
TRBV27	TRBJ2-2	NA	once	CASSLWAAGELFF	TGTGCCAGCAGTTTATGGGCAGCCGGGGAGCTGTTTTTT
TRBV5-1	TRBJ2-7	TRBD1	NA	CASSPLRRDRGQQYF	TGCGCCAGCAGTCCTTTGCGCCGGGACAGGGGGCAGCAGTACTTC
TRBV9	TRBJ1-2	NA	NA	CASSVAGYGYTF	TGTGCCAGCAGCGTAGCCGGTTATGGCTACACCTTC
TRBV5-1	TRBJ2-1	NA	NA	CASSPQGYNEQFF	TGCGCCAGCAGCCCCCAGGGGTACAATGAGCAGTTCTTC
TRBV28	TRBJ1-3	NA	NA	CASSFSGNTIYF	TGTGCCAGCAGTTTCTCTGGAAACACCATATATTTT
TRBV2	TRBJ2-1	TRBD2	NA	CASTPRIAGGEDEQFF	TGTGCCAGCACCCCTAGAATAGCGGGAGGTGAGGATGAGCAGTTCTTC
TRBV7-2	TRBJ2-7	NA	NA	CASSLALVDAAEQYF	TGTGCCAGCAGCTTAGCTTTGGTGGATGCGGCCGAGCAGTACTTC
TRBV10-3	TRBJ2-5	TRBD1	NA	CAISDATGGGETQYF	TGTGCCATCAGTGACGCGACAGGGGGCGGGGAGACCCAGTACTTC
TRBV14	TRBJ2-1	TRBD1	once	CASRSDRSHEQFF	TGTGCCAGCCGATCGGACAGGTCCCATGAGCAGTTCTTC
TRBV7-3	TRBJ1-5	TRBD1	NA	CASSPGTGYNQPQHF	TGTGCCAGCAGCCCAGGGACAGGGTACAATCAGCCCCAGCATTTT
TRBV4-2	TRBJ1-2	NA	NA	CASSQGSANYGYTF	TGTGCCAGCAGCCAAGGATCGGCGAACTATGGCTACACCTTC
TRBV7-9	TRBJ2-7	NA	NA	CASSSAGVSYEQYF	TGTGCCAGCAGCTCCGCCGGGGTCTCCTACGAGCAGTACTTC
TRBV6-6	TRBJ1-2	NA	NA	CASSYREGGIFYGYTF	TGTGCCAGCTCCTACAGGGAGGGGGGAATTTTTTATGGCTACACCTTC
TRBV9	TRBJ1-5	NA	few	CASSVGGYDQPQHF	TGTGCCAGCAGCGTAGGAGGGTACGATCAGCCCCAGCATTTT
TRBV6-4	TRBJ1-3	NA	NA	CASSDSIGGLIGNTIYF	TGTGCCAGCAGTGACTCGATTGGGGGGCTAATCGGAAACACCATATATTTT
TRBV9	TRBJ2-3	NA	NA	CASSFIAVGDTQYF	TGTGCCAGCAGCTTTATAGCGGTCGGAGATACGCAGTATTTT
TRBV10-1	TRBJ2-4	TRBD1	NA	CASSADRYIQYF	TGCGCCAGCAGCGCGGACAGGTACATTCAGTACTTC
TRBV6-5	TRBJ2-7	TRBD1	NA	CASRPRGHEQYF	TGTGCCAGCAGACCCAGGGGGCACGAGCAGTACTTC
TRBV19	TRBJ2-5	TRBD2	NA	CASSLIGTPGGTQYF	TGTGCCAGTAGCCTTATCGGGACTCCGGGGGGGACCCAGTACTTC
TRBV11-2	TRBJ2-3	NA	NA	CASSLGSDTQYF	TGTGCCAGCAGCTTAGGATCGGATACGCAGTATTTT
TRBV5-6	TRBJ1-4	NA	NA	CASRDLNNEKLFF	TGTGCCAGCAGGGACTTAAATAATGAAAAACTGTTTTTT
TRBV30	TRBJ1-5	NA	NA	CAWSPTEDQPQHF	TGTGCCTGGAGTCCCACGGAGGATCAGCCCCAGCATTTT
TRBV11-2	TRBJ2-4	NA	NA	CASSLDQSSFNIQYF	TGTGCCAGCAGCTTAGATCAAAGTTCCTTTAACATTCAGTACTTC
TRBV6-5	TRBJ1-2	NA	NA	CASSHTQSWKGYTF	TGTGCCAGCAGCCATACTCAAAGCTGGAAGGGCTACACCTTC
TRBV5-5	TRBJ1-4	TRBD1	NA	CASSFQGGSNEKLFF	TGTGCCAGCAGCTTTCAGGGGGGCTCTAATGAAAAACTGTTTTTT
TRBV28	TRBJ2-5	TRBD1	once	CASSLGTGGLETQYF	TGTGCCAGCAGTTTAGGGACAGGGGGGTTGGAGACCCAGTACTTC
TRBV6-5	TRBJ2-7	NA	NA	CASSRRVRDEQYF	TGTGCCAGCAGTAGGAGGGTTAGGGACGAGCAGTACTTC
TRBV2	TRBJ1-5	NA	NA	CASSPDSPNQPQHF	TGTGCCAGCAGTCCGGACAGCCCTAATCAGCCCCAGCATTTT
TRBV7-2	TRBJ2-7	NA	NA	CASSFDRRSYEQYF	TGTGCCAGCAGCTTTGACAGACGCTCCTACGAGCAGTACTTC